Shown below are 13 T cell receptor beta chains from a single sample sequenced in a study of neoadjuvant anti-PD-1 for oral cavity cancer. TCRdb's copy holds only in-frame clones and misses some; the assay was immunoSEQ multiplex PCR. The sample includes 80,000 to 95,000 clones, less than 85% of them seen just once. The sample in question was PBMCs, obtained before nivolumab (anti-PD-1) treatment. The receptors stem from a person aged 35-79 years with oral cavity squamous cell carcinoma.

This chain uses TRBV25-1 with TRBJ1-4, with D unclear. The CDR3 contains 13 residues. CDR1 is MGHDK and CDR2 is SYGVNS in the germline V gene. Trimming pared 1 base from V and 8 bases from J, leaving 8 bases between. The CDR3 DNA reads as TGTGCCAGCAGTGAATGGAACGGCGAAAAACTGTTTTTT. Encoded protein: CASSEWNGEKLFF. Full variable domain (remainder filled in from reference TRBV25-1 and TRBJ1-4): EADIYQTPRYLVIGTGKKITLECSQTMGHDKMYWYQQDPGMELHLIHYSYGVNSTEKGDLSSESTVSRIRTEHFPLTLESARPSHTSQYLCASSEWNGEKLFFGSGTQLSVL.

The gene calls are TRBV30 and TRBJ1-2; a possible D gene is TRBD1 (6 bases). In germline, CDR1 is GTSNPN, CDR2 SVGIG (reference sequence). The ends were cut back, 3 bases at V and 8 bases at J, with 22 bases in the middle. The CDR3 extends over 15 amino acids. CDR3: CAWSTTAGAYEGYTF. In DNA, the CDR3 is TGTGCCTGGAGCACCACCGCAGGGGCTTATGAGGGCTACACCTTC.

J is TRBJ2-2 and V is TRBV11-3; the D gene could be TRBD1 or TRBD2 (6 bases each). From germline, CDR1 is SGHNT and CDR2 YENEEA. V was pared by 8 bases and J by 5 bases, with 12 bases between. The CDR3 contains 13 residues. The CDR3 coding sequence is TGTGCCAGCGCAAGGGGGGTAACCGGGGAGCTGTTTTTT. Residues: CASARGVTGELFF.

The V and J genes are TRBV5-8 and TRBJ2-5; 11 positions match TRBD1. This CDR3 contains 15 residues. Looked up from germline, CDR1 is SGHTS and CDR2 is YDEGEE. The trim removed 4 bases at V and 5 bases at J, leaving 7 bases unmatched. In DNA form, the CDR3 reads TGTGCCAGCAGCCCGGGACAGGGGGTCGGGGAGACCCAGTACTTC. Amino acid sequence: CASSPGQGVGETQYF.

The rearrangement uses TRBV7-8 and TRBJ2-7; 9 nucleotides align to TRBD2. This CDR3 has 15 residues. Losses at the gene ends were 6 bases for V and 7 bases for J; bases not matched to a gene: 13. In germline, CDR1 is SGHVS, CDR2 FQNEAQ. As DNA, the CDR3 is TGTGCCAGCAGTGGGGTCGGCGGGAGGGCCGAGGAGCAGTACTTC. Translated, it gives CASSGVGGRAEEQYF.

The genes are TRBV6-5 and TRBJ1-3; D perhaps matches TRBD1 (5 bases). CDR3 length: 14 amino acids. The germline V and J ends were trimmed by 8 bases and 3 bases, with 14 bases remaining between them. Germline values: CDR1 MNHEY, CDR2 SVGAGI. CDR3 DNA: TGTGCCAGCTTCTCTACAGGATATGGAAACACCATATATTTT. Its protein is CASFSTGYGNTIYF.

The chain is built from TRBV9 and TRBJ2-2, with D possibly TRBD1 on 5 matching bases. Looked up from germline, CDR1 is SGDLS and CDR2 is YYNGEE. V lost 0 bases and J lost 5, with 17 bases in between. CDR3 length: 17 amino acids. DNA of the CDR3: TGTGCCAGCAGCGTAGCGGCAGGGCTCGGTGGTACCGGGGAGCTGTTTTTT. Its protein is CASSVAAGLGGTGELFF.

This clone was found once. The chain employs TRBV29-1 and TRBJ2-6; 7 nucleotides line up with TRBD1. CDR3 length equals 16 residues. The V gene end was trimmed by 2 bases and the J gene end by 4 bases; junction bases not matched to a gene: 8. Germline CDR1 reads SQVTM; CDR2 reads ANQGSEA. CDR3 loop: CSVENRGSSGANVLTF. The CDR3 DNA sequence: TGCAGCGTTGAAAACAGGGGATCGTCCGGGGCCAACGTCCTGACTTTC. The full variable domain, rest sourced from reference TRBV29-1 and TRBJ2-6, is SAVISQKPSRDICQRGTSLTIQCQVDSQVTMMFWYRQQPGQSLTLIATANQGSEATYESGFVIDKFPISRPNLTFSTLTVSNMSPEDSSIYLCSVENRGSSGANVLTFGAGSRLTVL.

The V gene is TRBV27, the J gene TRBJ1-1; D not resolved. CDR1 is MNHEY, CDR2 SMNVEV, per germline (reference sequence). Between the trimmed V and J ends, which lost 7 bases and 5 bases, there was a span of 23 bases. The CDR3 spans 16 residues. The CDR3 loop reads CASTRHAGVGVTEAFF. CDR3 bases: TGTGCCAGCACCCGACACGCCGGGGTTGGAGTAACTGAAGCTTTCTTT.

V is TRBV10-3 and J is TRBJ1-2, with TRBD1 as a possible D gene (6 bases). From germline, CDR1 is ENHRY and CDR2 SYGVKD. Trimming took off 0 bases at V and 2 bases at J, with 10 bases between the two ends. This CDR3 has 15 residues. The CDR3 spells CAISESGTQNYGYTF. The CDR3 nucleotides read TGTGCCATCAGTGAGTCGGGGACACAGAACTATGGCTACACCTTC.

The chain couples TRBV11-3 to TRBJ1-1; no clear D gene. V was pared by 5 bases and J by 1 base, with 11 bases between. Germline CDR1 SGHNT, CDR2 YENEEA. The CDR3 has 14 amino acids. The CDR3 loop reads CASSLGRGNTEAFF. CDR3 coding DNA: TGTGCCAGCAGCCTTGGACGGGGGAACACTGAAGCTTTCTTT.

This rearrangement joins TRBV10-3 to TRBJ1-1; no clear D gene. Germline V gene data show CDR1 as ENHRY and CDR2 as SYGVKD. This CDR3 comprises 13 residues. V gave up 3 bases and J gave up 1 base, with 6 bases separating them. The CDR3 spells CAISDRPNTEAFF. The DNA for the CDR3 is TGTGCCATCAGTGACAGACCGAACACTGAAGCTTTCTTT.

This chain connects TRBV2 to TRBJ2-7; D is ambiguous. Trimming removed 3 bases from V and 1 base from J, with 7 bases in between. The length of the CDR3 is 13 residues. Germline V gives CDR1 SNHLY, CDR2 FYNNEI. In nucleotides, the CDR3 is TGTGCCAGCAGTGACCTACAGTCCTACGAGCAGTACTTC. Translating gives CASSDLQSYEQYF.